This T cell receptor (beta chain) appears in the sequencing data of a study of blood T cell repertoires in COVID-19. Across the whole study: The United States, Italy and Spain were the sources of the acute and convalescent COVID-19 samples. Nucleic acid was either cDNA or gDNA, and it came from T cells, B-cell-depleted T cells, or PBMCs.

Per the original data handling: Scientists estimated how many nucleated cells there were by amplifying reference gene primers. Assay used: immunoSEQ multiplex PCR; TCRdb lists only in-frame clones, some missing. That table is the source of V, J and clone size, and D and trimming were worked out from the DNA. The data hold some 190,000 clones, with around 76% observed a single time. Between the trimmed V and J ends, which lost 2 bases and 3 bases, there was a span of 7 bases. The CDR3 loop spans 13 amino acids. V gene TRBV12-3 or TRBV12-4 combines with J gene TRBJ1-1; TRBD1 is a possible D gene (5 bases). Material for sequencing was peripheral blood. The receptor was isolated from a woman in her forties or fifties with active or convalescent COVID-19. The CDR3 sequence is CASSLLRDTEAFF. The DNA of the CDR3 is TGTGCCAGCAGTTTACTCAGGGACACTGAAGCTTTCTTT.